The rows below give T cell receptor beta chains drawn from one sample of a study of a mutant IDH1 vaccine in newly diagnosed glioma. Generated by immunoSEQ multiplex PCR, the TCRdb table keeps only in-frame clones and is missing some. The repertoire holds approximately 110,000 clones, with 85% to 90% as singletons. Antigen specificity for these receptors is unknown. The input for sequencing was PBMCs, taken from a glioma patient whose treatment included an IDH1 peptide vaccine. Source of these receptors: a woman in her forties or fifties with glioma. CDR3s include the opening cysteine and the closing phenylalanine or tryptophan. A D gene is named only where the DNA matches it firmly. A clone size is listed for some rows: how often the clone was seen (once, few, many), or a class if it is expanded.

d_call clone_size j_call v_call cdr3_aa cdr3_nt
. . TRBJ2-5 TRBV30 CAWSVARQETQYF TGTGCCTGGAGTGTAGCCCGGCAAGAGACCCAGTACTTC
. . TRBJ2-7 TRBV19 CASSQPPETYEQYF TGTGCCAGTAGTCAGCCGCCAGAGACCTACGAGCAGTACTTC
. . TRBJ1-5 TRBV2 CASTAGNQPQHF TGTGCCAGCACAGCGGGGAATCAGCCCCAGCATTTT
. . TRBJ2-1 TRBV6-4 CASKNQIADQGEQFF TGTGCCAGCAAAAACCAGATAGCGGACCAAGGTGAGCAGTTCTTC
TRBD1 once TRBJ1-5 TRBV9 CASSAGGGNQPQHF TGTGCCAGCAGCGCAGGGGGTGGCAATCAGCCCCAGCATTTT
. . TRBJ2-2 TRBV28 CASSFRTLSNTGELFF TGTGCCAGCAGTTTCCGAACCCTGTCTAACACCGGGGAGCTGTTTTTT
. . TRBJ2-7 TRBV5-6 CASSLDRIYEQYF TGTGCCAGCAGCTTGGACAGAATCTACGAGCAGTACTTC
. . TRBJ2-7 TRBV4-1 CASSQDSGREQYF TGCGCCAGCAGCCAAGATTCGGGGCGCGAGCAGTACTTC
. . TRBJ1-2 TRBV29-1 CSAESPTSGDGYTF TGCAGCGCCGAAAGTCCCACCTCTGGGGATGGCTACACCTTC
TRBD1 . TRBJ2-3 TRBV4-1 CASTTTGDTDTQYF TGCGCCAGCACAACGACAGGGGATACCGATACGCAGTATTTT
. . TRBJ2-6 TRBV7-9 CASSLDRPSGANVLTF TGTGCCAGCAGCTTAGACCGGCCTTCTGGGGCCAACGTCCTGACTTTC
. . TRBJ2-5 TRBV29-1 CSVEVRRGETQYF TGCAGCGTTGAGGTGCGCCGAGGGGAGACCCAGTACTTC
. . TRBJ2-7 TRBV13 CASSLSRDKQYF TGTGCCAGCAGCTTAAGCAGGGATAAGCAGTACTTC
TRBD1 . TRBJ2-1 TRBV9 CASSLRTGWGNEQFF TGTGCCAGCAGCTTACGGACAGGGTGGGGAAATGAGCAGTTCTTC
TRBD2 . TRBJ2-5 TRBV6-5 CASSPSLAGDGSQYF TGTGCCAGCAGTCCCTCCCTAGCGGGGGACGGGTCCCAGTACTTC
TRBD1 . TRBJ2-5 TRBV11-2 CASSLVVTGAGLETQYF TGTGCCAGCAGCTTAGTGGTGACAGGGGCCGGGCTGGAGACCCAGTACTTC
. . TRBJ1-6 TRBV25-1 CASSDTRQYNSPLHF TGTGCCAGCAGTGATACACGACAGTATAATTCACCCCTCCACTTT
TRBD1 . TRBJ1-5 TRBV19 CASMGQQYSNQPQHF TGTGCCAGTATGGGACAGCAATATAGCAATCAGCCCCAGCATTTT
TRBD2 . TRBJ2-1 TRBV9 CASSLTSGKSYNEQFF TGTGCCAGCAGCCTAACTAGCGGGAAGTCCTACAATGAGCAGTTCTTC
TRBD1 . TRBJ1-2 TRBV2 CASSRQGAGSGYTF TGTGCCAGCAGTCGACAGGGGGCGGGAAGTGGCTACACCTTC
TRBD1 . TRBJ1-1 TRBV5-4 CASSVDRDTMNTEAFF TGTGCCAGCAGCGTAGACAGGGATACCATGAACACTGAAGCTTTCTTT
TRBD2 . TRBJ2-7 TRBV7-9 CASSHDPGLAGGEQYF TGTGCCAGCAGCCATGACCCGGGACTAGCGGGAGGTGAGCAGTACTTC
. . TRBJ1-2 TRBV4-1 CASSQGRYGYTF TGCGCCAGCAGCCAAGGCCGGTATGGCTACACCTTC
TRBD1 once TRBJ2-7 TRBV5-1 CASSLDRGQYEQYF TGCGCCAGCAGCTTAGACAGGGGGCAATACGAGCAGTACTTC
. . TRBJ1-6 TRBV21-1 CASSKKGLTYNSPLHF TGTGCCAGCAGCAAGAAGGGACTCACCTATAATTCACCCCTCCACTTT
TRBD2 . TRBJ2-1 TRBV5-1 CASSVPSGDGEQFF TGCGCCAGCAGCGTCCCTAGCGGAGACGGTGAGCAGTTCTTC